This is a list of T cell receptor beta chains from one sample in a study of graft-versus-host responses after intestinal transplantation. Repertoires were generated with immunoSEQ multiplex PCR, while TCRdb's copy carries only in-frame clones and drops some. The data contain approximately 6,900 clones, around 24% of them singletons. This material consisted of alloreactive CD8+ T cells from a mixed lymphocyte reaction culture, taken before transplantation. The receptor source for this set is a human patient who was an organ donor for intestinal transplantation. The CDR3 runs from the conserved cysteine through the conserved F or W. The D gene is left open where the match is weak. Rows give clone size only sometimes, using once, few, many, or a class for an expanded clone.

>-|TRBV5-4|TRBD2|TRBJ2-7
CASSQDSPSGNEQYF
TGCGCCAGCAGCCAAGACTCACCCAGCGGGAACGAGCAGTACTTC
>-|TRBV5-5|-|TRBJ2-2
CASSPNTGELFF
TGTGCCAGCAGCCCGAACACCGGGGAGCTGTTTTTT
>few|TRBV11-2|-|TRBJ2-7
CASSLSDGSPYEQYF
TGTGCCAGCAGCTTAAGCGACGGGAGCCCCTACGAGCAGTACTTC
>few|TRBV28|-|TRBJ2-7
CASSQVDPSGQFNEQYF
TGTGCCAGCTCCCAAGTGGATCCCTCGGGGCAATTTAACGAGCAGTACTTC
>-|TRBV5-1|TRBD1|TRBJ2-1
CASSPDRGHNEQFF
TGCGCCAGCAGCCCGGACAGGGGACACAATGAGCAGTTCTTC
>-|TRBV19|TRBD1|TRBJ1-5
CASSLSEGAGNQPQHF
TGTGCCAGTAGCCTGTCGGAGGGGGCTGGCAATCAGCCCCAGCATTTT
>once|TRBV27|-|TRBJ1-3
CASSPTGSTGNTIYF
TGTGCCAGCAGTCCGACAGGATCTACAGGAAACACCATATATTTT
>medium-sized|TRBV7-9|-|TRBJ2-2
CASSLKGSWTGELFF
TGTGCCAGCAGCTTAAAGGGTTCTTGGACCGGGGAGCTGTTTTTT
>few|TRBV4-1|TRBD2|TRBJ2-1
CASSQVTGLVGNEQFF
TGCGCCAGCAGCCAAGTCACAGGACTAGTTGGCAATGAGCAGTTCTTC
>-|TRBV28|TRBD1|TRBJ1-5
CASSPPGTGSQPQHF
TGTGCCAGCAGTCCCCCCGGGACAGGTAGCCAGCCCCAGCATTTT
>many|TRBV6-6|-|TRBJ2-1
CASSYSDYNEQFF
TGTGCCAGCAGTTACTCAGACTACAATGAGCAGTTCTTC
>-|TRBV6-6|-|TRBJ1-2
CASSYGTFYGYTF
TGTGCCAGCAGTTACGGGACCTTCTATGGCTACACCTTC
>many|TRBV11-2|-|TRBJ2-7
CASSFDPDEQYF
TGTGCCAGCAGCTTTGATCCTGACGAGCAGTACTTC
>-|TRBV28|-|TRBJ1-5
CASSFTGTWRGQPQHF
TGTGCCAGCAGTTTTACCGGGACATGGAGGGGTCAGCCCCAGCATTTT
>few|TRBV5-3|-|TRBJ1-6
CARSPSCGSSYNSPLHF
TGTGCCAGAAGCCCCTCGTGTGGGAGCTCCTATAATTCACCCCTCCACTTT
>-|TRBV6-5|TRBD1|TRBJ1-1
CASSYLETDRAEAFF
TGTGCCAGCAGTTATCTAGAAACCGACAGGGCCGAAGCTTTCTTT
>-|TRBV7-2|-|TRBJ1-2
CASSLEVLYGYTF
TGTGCCAGCAGCTTAGAAGTCCTCTATGGCTACACCTTC
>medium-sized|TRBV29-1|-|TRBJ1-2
CSVAGDGYTF
TGCAGCGTTGCAGGGGATGGCTACACCTTC
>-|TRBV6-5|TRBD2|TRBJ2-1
CASSYAAGGRNEQFF
TGTGCCAGCAGTTACGCAGCGGGAGGGCGCAATGAGCAGTTCTTC
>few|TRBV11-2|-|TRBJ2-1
CASSLAQGFYNEQFF
TGTGCCAGCAGCTTAGCACAGGGTTTCTACAATGAGCAGTTCTTC
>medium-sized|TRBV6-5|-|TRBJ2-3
CASSYSTQGRDTQYF
TGTGCCAGCAGTTACTCCACACAGGGAAGAGATACGCAGTATTTT
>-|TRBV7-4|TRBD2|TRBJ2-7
CASSGTSASSYEQYF
TGTGCCAGCAGCGGGACTAGCGCCAGCTCCTACGAGCAGTACTTC
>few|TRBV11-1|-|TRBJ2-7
CASSLSDGSPYEQYF
TGTGCCAGCAGCTTAAGCGACGGGAGCCCCTACGAGCAGTACTTC